This T cell receptor (beta chain) was documented in a study of blood T cell repertoires in COVID-19. Study-wide background: Some COVID-19 samples were acute and others convalescent; all came from the United States, Italy and Spain. The analysed material was cDNA or gDNA that came from T cells, B-cell-depleted T cells, or PBMCs.

This clone was found a few times. The CDR3 contains 18 residues. In the original workflow: Amplifying reference gene primers gave estimates of nucleated cell counts. Sequencing was performed with immunoSEQ multiplex PCR; in TCRdb, only in-frame clones are kept and a portion is missing. V and J calls and clone size are given by that table; D and trimming were obtained from the DNA. The sample shows under 200,000 clones, roughly 80% of them seen only once. The material sequenced was peripheral blood. The chain links TRBV21-1 to TRBJ1-1; the D call TRBD1 from the table was never checked on the DNA. TRBV21-1 is described as a pseudogene. The receptor's source is a man between 60 and 75 years old with acute or convalescent COVID-19. CDR3 sequence: CASSPHSRDRVPNTEAFF. The CDR3 DNA reads as TGTGCCAGCAGCCCCCATTCCCGGGACAGGGTCCCGAACACTGAAGCTTTCTTT.